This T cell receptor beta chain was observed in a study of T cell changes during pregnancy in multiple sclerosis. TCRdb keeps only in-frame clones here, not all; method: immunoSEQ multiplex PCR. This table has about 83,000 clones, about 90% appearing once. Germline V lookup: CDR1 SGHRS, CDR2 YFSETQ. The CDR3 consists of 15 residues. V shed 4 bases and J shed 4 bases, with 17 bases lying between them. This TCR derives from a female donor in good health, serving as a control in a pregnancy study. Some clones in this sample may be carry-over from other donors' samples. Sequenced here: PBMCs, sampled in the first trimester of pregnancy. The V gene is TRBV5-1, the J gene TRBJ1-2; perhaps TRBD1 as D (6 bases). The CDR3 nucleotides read TGCGCCAGCAGCCTCACCCCCGGGACACCCTATGGCTACACCTTC. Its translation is CASSLTPGTPYGYTF.